This T cell receptor beta chain came from a study of Ad26.COV2.S vaccination and SARS-CoV-2 variants. Study summary: Enrollment placed the donor in the COV1001 Ad26.COV2.S trial arm.

Treatment specified: roughly 18 received Ad26.COV2.S at low or high dose, single or two shots; several received placebo; per-sample allocation not given. Each sample was drawn 63 days after the first injection (of vaccine or placebo). The study used a vaccine consisting of an Ad26 vector that expressed Wuhan-strain SARS-CoV-2 spike. Assay: immunoSEQ multiplex PCR; the TCRdb copy retains only in-frame clones and omits some. The data contain around 350,000 clones, approximately 81% of them seen just once; the ten biggest clones take up around 3.3%. This clone was seen ten or more times. This TCR was sampled from a person between 18 and 65 years old who received the Ad26.COV2.S COVID-19 vaccine or a placebo. Sample: peripheral blood, taken in a trial of Ad26.COV2.S vaccine versus placebo.

As DNA, the CDR3 is TGCGCCAGCAGCCAGGGTTCCGGGGCCCAGCTAGCCAAAAACATTCAGTACTTC. Translated: CASSQGSGAQLAKNIQYF. The V call is TRBV4-1, the J call TRBJ2-4; D might be TRBD1 or TRBD2, each matching 5 bases. The V and J ends lost 3 bases and 0 bases respectively, with 18 bases between them. CDR1 is MGHRA, CDR2 YSYEKL, per germline. The CDR3 has 18 amino acids.